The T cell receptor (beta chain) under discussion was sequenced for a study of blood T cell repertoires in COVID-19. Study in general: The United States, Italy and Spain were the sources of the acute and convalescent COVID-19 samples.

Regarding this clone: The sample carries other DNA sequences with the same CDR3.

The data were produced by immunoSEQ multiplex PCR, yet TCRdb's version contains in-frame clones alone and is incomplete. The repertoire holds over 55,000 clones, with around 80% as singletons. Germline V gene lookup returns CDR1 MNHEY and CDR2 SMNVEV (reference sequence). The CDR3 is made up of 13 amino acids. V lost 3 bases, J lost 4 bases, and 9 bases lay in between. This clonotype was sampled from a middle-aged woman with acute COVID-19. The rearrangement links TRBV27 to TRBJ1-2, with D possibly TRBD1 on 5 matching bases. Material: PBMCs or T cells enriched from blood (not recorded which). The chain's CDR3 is CASSFQGGYGYTF. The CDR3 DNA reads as TGTGCCAGCAGTTTCCAGGGCGGCTATGGCTACACCTTC.